This T cell receptor beta chain stems from a study of blood T cells in healthy people across ages. Findings and limits, study-wide: Diversity of TCR beta per million T cells declined in a roughly linear way with age.

A sample-barcoded 5' primer and a J-beta primer mix were used in a second PCR of roughly 6 to 11 cycles. A 12-random-nucleotide template-switch adaptor tagged each cDNA molecule. Any given sample supplied a minimum of 2.5 million CDR3-containing paired-end reads. TCRdb itself ran the 5' RACE reads through MiXCR, one entry per CDR3 protein. This table holds around 800,000 distinct CDR3 sequences, around a quarter found once. Of note for this clonotype: The antigen is unknown.

Germline V CDR1 and CDR2: MNHEY, SVGAGI. This CDR3 has 14 amino acids. The same sample was also used in a study of T cells of mothers and their children. That study reports: It was related mother-child pairs that showed slightly higher overlap than unrelated pairs, without reaching significance.

The chain has TRBV6-5 and TRBJ2-5; the D gene is possibly TRBD2 (7 bases). The end of the DNA is better explained by TRBJ2-1, so the J call may be wrong. The source of this sequence is a boy aged 5-17 years in good health. Sequenced: blood. CDR3 bases: TGTGCCAGCAGTTACTCGGGGGGGGCGAGTGAGCAGTTCTTC. Protein sequence: CASSYSGGASEQFF.